The rows below give T cell receptor beta chains drawn from one sample of a study of CD8 T cells in Susac syndrome. TCRdb reanalysed the immunoSEQ multiplex PCR reads using MiXCR and keeps one entry per CDR3 protein. The table lists just under 95,000 distinct CDR3 sequences, about 94% of them singletons. The sequencing input was CD4+ T cells from PBMCs. The receptor source for this set is a human donor with Susac syndrome. CDR3s include the opening cysteine and the closing phenylalanine or tryptophan. Fields, in order: V gene, D gene, J gene, clone size, CDR3 DNA, CDR3 protein. D genes are given only for firm matches. For some rows the clone size is stated as once, few or many, or as a class when expanded; others skip it.

>TRBV18|TRBD1|TRBJ2-7|-
TGTGCCAGCTCGTCGAGACAGGGGAGTTCCGGCGAGCAGTACTTC
CASSSRQGSSGEQYF
>TRBV20-1|TRBD2|TRBJ2-5|once
TGCAGTGCTAGACTAGCGGGGGCGCGGGGAGAGACCCAGTACTTC
CSARLAGARGETQYF
>TRBV30|-|TRBJ1-3|-
TGTGCCTGGAGACCCAAGGCTGGAAACACCATATATTTT
CAWRPKAGNTIYF
>TRBV7-9|-|TRBJ1-2|-
TGTGCCAGCAGCTTAGAGGCCCAGGGCGGTGGCTACACCTTC
CASSLEAQGGGYTF
>TRBV25-1|-|TRBJ1-1|-
TGTGCCAGCAGAGCTGGGCCGCCGAAGAACACTGAAGCTTTCTTT
CASRAGPPKNTEAFF
>TRBV12-3/TRBV12-4|-|TRBJ2-6|-
TGTGCCAGCACCCGTCATCTCTCTGGGGCCAACGTCCTGACTTTC
CASTRHLSGANVLTF
>TRBV28|TRBD1|TRBJ1-1|-
TGTGCCAGCAGGGCGGACAGGGGGAGGGACACTGAAGCTTTCTTT
CASRADRGRDTEAFF
>TRBV18|TRBD1|TRBJ2-3|-
TGTGCCAGCTCCCAGGGACAGGGAGTCTTGGATACGCAGTATTTT
CASSQGQGVLDTQYF
>TRBV14|TRBD1|TRBJ2-5|-
TGTGCCAGCAGTCGACAGGGGTCCGAGACCCAGTACTTC
CASSRQGSETQYF
>TRBV20-1|TRBD1|TRBJ2-5|-
TGCAGTGCTGACGGGACAGCCCCGAGGGAGACCCAGTACTTC
CSADGTAPRETQYF
>TRBV2|TRBD1|TRBJ2-7|-
TGTGCCAGCGCCCGACAGGGGCCTGGCGAGCAGTACTTC
CASARQGPGEQYF
>TRBV12-3/TRBV12-4|TRBD1|TRBJ1-2|-
TGTGCCAGCAGCCGACAGGGGTTAGGCTACACCTTC
CASSRQGLGYTF
>TRBV14|-|TRBJ2-1|-
TGTGCCAGCAGCCAAGAACTAGCCGGTGAGCAGTTCTTC
CASSQELAGEQFF
>TRBV19|TRBD2|TRBJ2-3|-
TGTGCCAGTAGTAAGACGGCGGGGGAAGATACGCAGTATTTT
CASSKTAGEDTQYF
>TRBV20-1|-|TRBJ1-1|-
TGCAGTGCTAGAGGACAGACCGAGACTGAAGCTTTCTTT
CSARGQTETEAFF
>TRBV20-1|-|TRBJ1-6|-
TGCAGTGCTAGGAGTGGTGGGGCGGCCTTAAATCACTCACCCCTCCACTTT
CSARSGGAALNHSPLHF
>TRBV30|TRBD2|TRBJ2-3|-
TGTGCCTGGAAGGGAGCGGGGGTCGCAGATACGCAGTTTTTT
CAWKGAGVADTQFF
>TRBV4-1|-|TRBJ2-3|-
TGCGCCAGCAGCCAAGTGGTCAGGGCAGGAGATACGCAGTATTTT
CASSQVVRAGDTQYF
>TRBV20-1|-|TRBJ1-1|-
TGCAGTGCTAGGAACAGGGCCACTGAAGCTTTCTTT
CSARNRATEAFF
>TRBV12-3/TRBV12-4|-|TRBJ1-1|-
TGTGCCAGCATTAGAAGAGCGGTTATGAACACTGAAGCTTTCTTT
CASIRRAVMNTEAFF
>TRBV7-6|-|TRBJ2-7|-
TGTGCCAGCAGCTTAGAGTTCATGTCTGCCTACGAGCAGTACTTC
CASSLEFMSAYEQYF
>TRBV20-1|TRBD2|TRBJ2-7|-
TGCAGTGTCCCTACCGGGACTAGTTACTACGAGCAGTACTTC
CSVPTGTSYYEQYF
>TRBV3-1|-|TRBJ1-1|-
TGTGCCAGCAGCCAAGCGGGTGGGGAGGCTTTCTTT
CASSQAGGEAFF
>TRBV7-9|TRBD1|TRBJ2-7|-
TGTGCCAGCAGCGGCCGGGACAGGACCTACGAGCAGTACTTC
CASSGRDRTYEQYF
>TRBV12-3/TRBV12-4|-|TRBJ2-1|few
TGTGCCAGCAGTTTGGGCTACAATGAGCAGTTCTTC
CASSLGYNEQFF
>TRBV12-3/TRBV12-4|TRBD1|TRBJ1-2|-
TGTGCCAGCAGCCCTCTGACCGGGACAGGGGGCTTGAGAGGCTACACCTTC
CASSPLTGTGGLRGYTF
>TRBV6-1|-|TRBJ2-7|-
TGTGCCGGCGGGACACCGAGAGGAGACGAGCAGTACTTC
CAGGTPRGDEQYF
>TRBV5-1|TRBD1|TRBJ2-5|-
TGCGCCAGCAGCCGCCGACAGGGCCGGGCCGAGACCCAGTACTTC
CASSRRQGRAETQYF
>TRBV20-1|TRBD2|TRBJ2-7|-
TGCAGTCAGCGTCTCGGACTAGGATCCTACGAGCAGTACTTC
CSQRLGLGSYEQYF
>TRBV5-1|-|TRBJ2-1|few
TGCGCCAGCAGCTTGGGGGCAAATGAGCAGTTCTTC
CASSLGANEQFF